This T cell receptor (beta chain) was captured in a study of T cell responses to AZD1222 COVID-19 vaccine. Regarding the study as a whole: Donors were mostly white British, more females; clonal diversity possibly underestimated. Spike was spanned by vaccine-associated CD4 TCRs, which were dominant at 160-218 and 743-854. Every sample of the repertoires postdated the peak T cell response.

In regard to this clone: What it recognizes is unknown.

V lost 2 bases and J lost 2; bases outside the gene matches: 16. The CDR3 is made up of 20 amino acids. Germline CDR1 and CDR2: KGHSH and LQKENI. Assay: immunoSEQ multiplex PCR; the TCRdb copy retains only in-frame clones and omits some. The table shows fewer than 200,000 clones, with about 90% occurring only once. The chain links TRBV18 to TRBJ2-3, with 10 bases fitting TRBD2. The TCR was taken from an adult who received the AZD1222 COVID-19 vaccine. Material: peripheral blood, obtained 28 days after the second AZD1222 dose. The CDR3 loop is CASSPFSLAGAQPLTDTQYF. The CDR3 DNA is TGTGCCAGCTCACCATTTTCCCTAGCGGGGGCCCAACCCCTCACAGATACGCAGTATTTT.